These 15 T cell receptor beta chains came from one sample sequenced in a study of PD-1 blockade in classical Hodgkin lymphoma. Brentuximab vedotin exposure varied among the patients, all of whom had relapsed after autologous stem cell transplantation. Only in-frame clones appear in the TCRdb table, and some are missing; sequencing was by immunoSEQ multiplex PCR. Of roughly 40,000 clones listed, over 70% are singletons. Here the sequenced sample was peripheral blood mononuclear cells (PBMCs), taken at baseline. All receptors come from a human donor with classical Hodgkin lymphoma.

CDR3 in DNA: TGCGCCAGCAGCGGAGACAGCTATGGCTACACCTTC. It encodes CASSGDSYGYTF. The rearrangement joins TRBV5-1 to TRBJ1-2; D is possibly TRBD1 (5 bases). The CDR3 runs 12 residues. Trimming took off 4 bases at V and 4 bases at J, with 8 bases between the two ends. CDR1 and CDR2 (germline): SGHRS, YFSETQ.

This clone has only one observation. The chain joins TRBV30 to TRBJ1-6, with D unresolved. Germline CDR1 is GTSNPN and CDR2 is SVGIG (reference sequence). The CDR3 runs 12 residues. V was shortened by 0 bases and J by 11 bases, with 8 bases between the two germline ends. CDR3 bases: TGTGCCTGGAGTGTACTTCGGACACCCCTCCACTTT. Protein sequence: CAWSVLRTPLHF.

The chain employs TRBV5-8 and TRBJ1-3, with D maybe TRBD1 (6 bases). The V gene lost 6 bases and the J gene lost 0 bases, with 16 bases spanning the gap. Per the germline V gene, CDR1 is SGHTS and CDR2 is YDEGEE. The CDR3 extends over 16 amino acids. The CDR3 sequence: CASTRGGRNSGNTIYF. The CDR3 DNA is TGTGCCAGCACCCGAGGGGGACGTAACTCTGGAAACACCATATATTTT.

The V gene is TRBV6-1, the J gene TRBJ2-7, with TRBD1 matching over 9 bases. The CDR3 has 16 residues. V lost 4 bases to trimming and J lost 3 bases; unmatched junction nucleotides: 10. Germline lookup yields CDR1 MNHNS and CDR2 SASEGT. The CDR3, as DNA: TGTGCCAGCAGTGTTGTTGGGGGACAGGGAAACTACGAGCAGTACTTC. Its translation: CASSVVGGQGNYEQYF.

This chain links TRBV19 with TRBJ1-2, with TRBD1 matching over 9 bases. Unmatched junction bases numbered 7, after V lost 1 base and J lost 7 bases. The CDR3 runs to 15 residues. The germline CDR1 and CDR2 sequences are LNHDA and SQIVND (reference sequence). In nucleotides, the CDR3 is TGTGCCAGTAGTATAGGAGGCGACAGGGGGTTTGGCTACACCTTC. This translates into CASSIGGDRGFGYTF.

The rearrangement uses TRBV2 and TRBJ2-7; 8 nucleotides match TRBD1. CDR3 size: 13 residues. Trimming at V came to 8 bases and at J to 3 bases, leaving 6 bases not matched to a gene. Germline V gene data show CDR1 as SNHLY and CDR2 as FYNNEI. CDR3 residues: CASRTGFIYEQYF. The CDR3 nucleotides are TGTGCCAGCCGGACAGGGTTCATCTACGAGCAGTACTTC.

This clone was counted a few times. The chain links TRBV6-1 to TRBJ2-5; the D gene could be TRBD1 or TRBD2 (6 bases each). The germline V and J ends were trimmed by 1 base and 5 bases, with 11 bases remaining between them. Germline V CDR1 and CDR2: MNHNS, SASEGT. The length of the CDR3 is 14 residues. CDR3 sequence reads: CASSEDGGLETQYF. CDR3 DNA: TGTGCCAGCAGTGAAGACGGGGGCCTGGAGACCCAGTACTTC.

On this clone: The sample holds other DNA sequences that translate to the same CDR3. The chain carries TRBV7-2 and TRBJ1-1; D not resolved. The germline gives CDR1 SGHTA, CDR2 FQGNSA. Between the trimmed V and J ends, which lost 1 base and 0 bases, there was a span of 9 bases. The CDR3 length is 15 residues. CDR3 residues: CASSLGVSLNTEAFF. The CDR3 DNA sequence: TGTGCCAGCAGCTTAGGCGTGTCTTTGAACACTGAAGCTTTCTTT.

DNA for the CDR3: TGCGCCAGCAGCCAGGGGACTTCCTTGGGGAACACCGGGGAGCTGTTTTTT. As protein: CASSQGTSLGNTGELFF. The V call is TRBV4-1, the J call TRBJ2-2; the D gene is possibly TRBD2 (6 bases). The CDR3 runs to 17 residues. Trimming left V 3 bases short and J 1 base short, with 15 bases between. Germline CDR1 and CDR2: MGHRA and YSYEKL.

This chain connects TRBV9 to TRBJ1-2, with D unresolved. The CDR3 sequence is 14 residues long. Germline CDR1 is SGDLS and CDR2 is YYNGEE. The V end was cut by 0 bases, the J end by 4 bases, with 10 bases between. The CDR3 sequence is CASSVDRRGYGYTF. In DNA, the CDR3 is TGTGCCAGCAGCGTAGATCGCCGGGGCTATGGCTACACCTTC. The full variable domain, in which reference TRBV9 and TRBJ1-2 provide the parts outside the CDR3, is DSGVTQTPKHLITATGQRVTLRCSPRSGDLSVYWYQQSLDQGLQFLIQYYNGEERAKGNILERFSAQQFPDLHSELNLSSLELGDSALYFCASSVDRRGYGYTFGSGTRLTVV.

The CDR3 DNA follows: TGTGCCAGCAGCTCAAACGGCGGGGTGAACAATGAGCAGTTCTTC. Translation: CASSSNGGVNNEQFF. The chain joins TRBV7-3 to TRBJ2-1; tentatively, D is TRBD2 (6 bases). CDR3 length: 15 residues. Per germline, CDR1 SGHTA and CDR2 FQGTGA. Trimming removed 4 bases at V and 5 bases at J, with 15 bases between.

The genes are TRBV10-3 and TRBJ2-7; TRBD1 matches 9 bases. CDR1 ENHRY and CDR2 SYGVKD come from the germline V gene. The CDR3 covers 14 residues. V shed 3 bases, J shed 4 bases, and the junction held 4 bases outside the gene matches. The CDR3 sequence is CAISDGTGNYEQYF. The CDR3 DNA sequence: TGTGCCATCAGTGATGGGACAGGGAATTACGAGCAGTACTTC.

The chain carries TRBV7-3 and TRBJ2-1; 10 bases are shared with TRBD2. The V segment lost 2 bases and the J segment 0 bases; nucleotides outside the gene matches: 10. The CDR3 is made up of 19 amino acids. Germline CDR1 and CDR2: SGHTA and FQGTGA. The CDR3 reads CASSLHLAGDASSYNEQFF. In DNA form, the CDR3 reads TGTGCCAGCAGCTTACACCTAGCGGGGGACGCGAGCTCCTACAATGAGCAGTTCTTC. Complete variable domain (other parts from reference TRBV7-3 and TRBJ2-1): GAGVSQTPSNKVTEKGKYVELRCDPISGHTALYWYRQSLGQGPEFLIYFQGTGAADDSGLPNDRFFAVRPEGSVSTLKIQRTERGDSAVYLCASSLHLAGDASSYNEQFFGPGTRLTVL.

The chain has TRBV18 and TRBJ2-5; D is unclear. V lost 3 bases to trimming and J lost 6 bases, with 8 bases between them. CDR1 KGHSH and CDR2 LQKENI come from the germline V gene. CDR3 length: 12 amino acids. CDR3 sequence (DNA): TGTGCCAGCTCACCTCCCGTTAAGACCCAGTACTTC. Protein: CASSPPVKTQYF.

The rearrangement links TRBV6-5 to TRBJ2-7; 8 nucleotides align to TRBD2. The V and J ends lost 6 bases and 0 bases, in that order; junction bases with no gene match: 4. Germline values: CDR1 MNHEY, CDR2 SVGAGI. This CDR3 comprises 14 residues. For the CDR3, the DNA is TGTGCCAGCAGGCCTAGCGGGCACTCCTACGAGCAGTACTTC. Translation gives CASRPSGHSYEQYF.